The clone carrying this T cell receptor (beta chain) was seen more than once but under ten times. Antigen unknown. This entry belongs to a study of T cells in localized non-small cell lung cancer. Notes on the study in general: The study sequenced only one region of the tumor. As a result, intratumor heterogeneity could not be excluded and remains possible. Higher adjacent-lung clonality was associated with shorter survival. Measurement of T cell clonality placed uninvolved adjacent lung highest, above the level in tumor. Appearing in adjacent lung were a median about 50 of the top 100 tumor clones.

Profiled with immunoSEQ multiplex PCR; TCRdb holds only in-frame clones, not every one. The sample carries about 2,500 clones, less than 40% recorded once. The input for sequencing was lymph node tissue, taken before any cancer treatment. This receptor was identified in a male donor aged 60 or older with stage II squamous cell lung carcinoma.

CDR3 region: CASSFSGTEKYF. DNA of the CDR3: TGTGCCAGCAGTTTCTCCGGGACAGAAAAGTACTTC. The rearrangement links TRBV6-8 to TRBJ2-7, with 7 bases identical to TRBD1. Germline loops: CDR1 MNHGY, CDR2 SAAAGT. CDR3 length equals 12 residues. Germline trimming cut 4 bases from V and 11 bases from J; bases unmatched to any gene: 8.